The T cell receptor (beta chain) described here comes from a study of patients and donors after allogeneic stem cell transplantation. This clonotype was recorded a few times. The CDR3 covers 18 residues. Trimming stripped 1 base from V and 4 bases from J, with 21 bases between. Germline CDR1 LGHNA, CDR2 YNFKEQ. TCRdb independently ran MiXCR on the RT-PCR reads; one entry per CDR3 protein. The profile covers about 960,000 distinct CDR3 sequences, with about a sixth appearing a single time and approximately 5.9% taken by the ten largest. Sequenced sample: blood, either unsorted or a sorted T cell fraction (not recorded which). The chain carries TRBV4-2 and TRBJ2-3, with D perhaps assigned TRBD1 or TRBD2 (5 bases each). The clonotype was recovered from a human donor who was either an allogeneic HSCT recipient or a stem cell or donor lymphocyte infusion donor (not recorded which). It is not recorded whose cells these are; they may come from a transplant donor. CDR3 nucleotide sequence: TGTGCCAGCAGCCAAGCGACCCTCTGGGGGACCTTCGCAGATACGCAGTATTTT. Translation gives CASSQATLWGTFADTQYF.